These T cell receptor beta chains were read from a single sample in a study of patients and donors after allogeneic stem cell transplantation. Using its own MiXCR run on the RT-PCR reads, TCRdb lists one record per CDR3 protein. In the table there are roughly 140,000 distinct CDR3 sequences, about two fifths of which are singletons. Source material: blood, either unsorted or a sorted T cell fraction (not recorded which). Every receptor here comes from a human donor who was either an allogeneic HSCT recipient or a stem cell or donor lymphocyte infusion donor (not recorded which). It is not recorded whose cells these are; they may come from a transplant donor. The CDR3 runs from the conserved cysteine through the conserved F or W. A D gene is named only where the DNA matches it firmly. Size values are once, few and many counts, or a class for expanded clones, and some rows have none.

TGCGCCAGCAGCTTGACCCGGGACAGGGGCGAAAAACTGTTTTTT,CASSLTRDRGEKLFF,few,TRBJ1-4,TRBD1,TRBV5-1
TGTGCCAGCAGTTATGACAGGGGGGCAAGCACTGAAGCTTTCTTT,CASSYDRGASTEAFF,.,TRBJ1-1,TRBD1,TRBV12-3/TRBV12-4
TGTGCCATCAAGACCGAGGCAGGGGAATATGGCTACACCTTC,CAIKTEAGEYGYTF,few,TRBJ1-2,.,TRBV10-3
TGCGCCAGCAGCCAAGCGGGTCATGGCTATGAAAAACTGTTTTTT,CASSQAGHGYEKLFF,many,TRBJ1-4,.,TRBV4-3
TGTGCCAGCAGCCAAGATCCCGCGCAGGGACAGGGAACTAATGAAAAACTGTTTTTT,CASSQDPAQGQGTNEKLFF,.,TRBJ1-4,TRBD1,TRBV4-2
TGTGCCAGCAGCCCCGTGGCGGACAGGGTGTTCAATGAGCAGTTCTTC,CASSPVADRVFNEQFF,.,TRBJ2-1,TRBD1,TRBV7-6
TGTGCCAGCAGTCTCGCGGTCTATGGCTACACCTTC,CASSLAVYGYTF,.,TRBJ1-2,.,TRBV28
TGTGCCAGCAGCTTTACAGGGACGATAGGAAACACCATATATTTT,CASSFTGTIGNTIYF,.,TRBJ1-3,.,TRBV5-5
TGTGCCAGCAGCCAAGCGGGCAGGGGACACGAGCAGTACTTC,CASSQAGRGHEQYF,.,TRBJ2-7,.,TRBV3-1
TGTGCCAGCAGTTACTCCGGGGATGGTTCACCCCTCCACTTT,CASSYSGDGSPLHF,.,TRBJ1-6,.,TRBV6-5
TGCGCCAGCAGCTTAAGGCGGGGGGCCGTTAATGAGCAGTTCTTC,CASSLRRGAVNEQFF,.,TRBJ2-1,TRBD2,TRBV5-1
TGCAGTGCTAGTTGGGGGAGCGATTCACCCCTCCACTTT,CSASWGSDSPLHF,.,TRBJ1-6,.,TRBV20-1
TGTGCCAGCAGCCCTCGGGATGGCGGTGATCAGCCCCAGCATTTT,CASSPRDGGDQPQHF,.,TRBJ1-5,.,TRBV4-2
TGTGCCAGCAGGAGAGGCGGGGGGCTTCACAATGAGCAGTTCTTC,CASRRGGGLHNEQFF,few,TRBJ2-1,TRBD2,TRBV12-3/TRBV12-4